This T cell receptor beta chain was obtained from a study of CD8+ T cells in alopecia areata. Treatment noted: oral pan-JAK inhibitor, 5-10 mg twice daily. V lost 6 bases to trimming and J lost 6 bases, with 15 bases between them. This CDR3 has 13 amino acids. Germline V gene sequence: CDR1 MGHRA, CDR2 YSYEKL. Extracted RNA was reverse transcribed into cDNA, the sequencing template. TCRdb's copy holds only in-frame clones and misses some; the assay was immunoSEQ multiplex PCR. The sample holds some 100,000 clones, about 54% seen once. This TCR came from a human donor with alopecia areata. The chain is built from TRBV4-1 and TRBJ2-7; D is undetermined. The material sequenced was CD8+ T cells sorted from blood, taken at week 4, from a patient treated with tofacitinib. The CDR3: CASRGLGSGEQYF. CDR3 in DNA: TGCGCCAGCAGGGGTTTGGGGTCCGGCGAGCAGTACTTC.